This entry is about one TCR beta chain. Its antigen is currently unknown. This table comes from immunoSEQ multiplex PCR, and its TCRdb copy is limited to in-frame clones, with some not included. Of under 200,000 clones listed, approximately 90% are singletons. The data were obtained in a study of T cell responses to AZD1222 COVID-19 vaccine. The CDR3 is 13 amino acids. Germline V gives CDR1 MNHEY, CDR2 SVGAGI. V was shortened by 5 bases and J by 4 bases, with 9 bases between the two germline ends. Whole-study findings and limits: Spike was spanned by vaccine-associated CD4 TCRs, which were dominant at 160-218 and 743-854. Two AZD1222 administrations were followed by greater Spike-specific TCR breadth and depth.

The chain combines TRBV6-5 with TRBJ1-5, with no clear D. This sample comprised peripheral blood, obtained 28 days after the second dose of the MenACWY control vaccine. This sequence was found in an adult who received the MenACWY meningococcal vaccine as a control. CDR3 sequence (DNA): TGTGCCAGCAGTCCCCGCAGGAATCAGCCCCAGCATTTT. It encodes CASSPRRNQPQHF.